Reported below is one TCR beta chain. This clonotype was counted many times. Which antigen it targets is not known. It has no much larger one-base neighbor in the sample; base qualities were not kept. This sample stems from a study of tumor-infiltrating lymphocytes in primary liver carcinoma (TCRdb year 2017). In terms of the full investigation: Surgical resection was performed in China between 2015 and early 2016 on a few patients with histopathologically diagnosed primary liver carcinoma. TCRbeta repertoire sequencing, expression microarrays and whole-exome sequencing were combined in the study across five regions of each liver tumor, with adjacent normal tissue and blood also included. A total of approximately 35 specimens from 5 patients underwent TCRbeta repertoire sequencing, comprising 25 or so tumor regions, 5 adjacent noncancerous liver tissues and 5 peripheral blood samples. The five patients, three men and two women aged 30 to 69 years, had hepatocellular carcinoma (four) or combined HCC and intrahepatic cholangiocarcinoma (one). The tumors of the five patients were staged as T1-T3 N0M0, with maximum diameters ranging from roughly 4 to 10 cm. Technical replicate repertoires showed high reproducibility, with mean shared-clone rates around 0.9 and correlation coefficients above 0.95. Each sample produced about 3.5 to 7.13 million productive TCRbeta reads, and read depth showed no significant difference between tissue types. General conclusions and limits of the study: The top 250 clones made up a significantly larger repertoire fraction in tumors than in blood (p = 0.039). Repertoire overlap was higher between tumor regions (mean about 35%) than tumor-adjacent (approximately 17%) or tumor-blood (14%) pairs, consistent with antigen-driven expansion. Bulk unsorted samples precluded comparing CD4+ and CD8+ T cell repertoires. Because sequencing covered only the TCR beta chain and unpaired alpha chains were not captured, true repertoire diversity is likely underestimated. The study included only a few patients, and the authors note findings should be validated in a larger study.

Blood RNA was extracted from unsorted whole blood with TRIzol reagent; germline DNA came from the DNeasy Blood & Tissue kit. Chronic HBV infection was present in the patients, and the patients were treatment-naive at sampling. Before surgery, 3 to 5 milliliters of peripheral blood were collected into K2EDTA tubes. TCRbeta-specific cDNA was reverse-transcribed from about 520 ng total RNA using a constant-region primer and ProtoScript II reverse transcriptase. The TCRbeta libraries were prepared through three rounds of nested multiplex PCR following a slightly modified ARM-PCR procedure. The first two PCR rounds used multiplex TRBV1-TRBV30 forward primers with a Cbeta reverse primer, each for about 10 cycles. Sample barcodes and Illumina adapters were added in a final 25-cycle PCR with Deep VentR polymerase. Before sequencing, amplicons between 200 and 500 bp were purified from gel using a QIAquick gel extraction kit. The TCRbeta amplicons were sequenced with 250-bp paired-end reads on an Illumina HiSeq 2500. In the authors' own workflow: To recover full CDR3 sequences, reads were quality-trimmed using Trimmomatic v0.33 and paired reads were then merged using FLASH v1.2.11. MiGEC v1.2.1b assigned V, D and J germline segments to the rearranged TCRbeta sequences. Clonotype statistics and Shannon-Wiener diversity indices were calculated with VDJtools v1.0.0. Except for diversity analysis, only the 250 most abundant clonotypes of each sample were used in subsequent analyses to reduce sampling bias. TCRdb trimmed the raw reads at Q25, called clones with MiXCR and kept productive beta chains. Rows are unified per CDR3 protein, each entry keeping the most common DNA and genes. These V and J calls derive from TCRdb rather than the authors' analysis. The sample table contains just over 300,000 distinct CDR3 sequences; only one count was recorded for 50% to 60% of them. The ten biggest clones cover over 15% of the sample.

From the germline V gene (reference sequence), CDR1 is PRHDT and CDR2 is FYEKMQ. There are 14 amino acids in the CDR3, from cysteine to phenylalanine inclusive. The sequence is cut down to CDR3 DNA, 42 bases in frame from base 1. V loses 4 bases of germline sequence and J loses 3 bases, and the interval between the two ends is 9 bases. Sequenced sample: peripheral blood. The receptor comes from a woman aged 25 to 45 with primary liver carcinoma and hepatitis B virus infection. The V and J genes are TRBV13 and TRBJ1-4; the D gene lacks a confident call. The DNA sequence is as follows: TGTGCCAGCAGCTCCCGTATGGCTAATGAAAAACTGTTTTTT. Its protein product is CASSSRMANEKLFF. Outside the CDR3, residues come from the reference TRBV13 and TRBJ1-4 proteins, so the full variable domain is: AAGVIQSPRHLIKEKRETATLKCYPIPRHDTVYWYQQGPGQDPQFLISFYEKMQSDKGSIPDRFSAQQFSDYHSELNMSSLELGDSALYFCASSSRMANEKLFFGSGTQLSVL.